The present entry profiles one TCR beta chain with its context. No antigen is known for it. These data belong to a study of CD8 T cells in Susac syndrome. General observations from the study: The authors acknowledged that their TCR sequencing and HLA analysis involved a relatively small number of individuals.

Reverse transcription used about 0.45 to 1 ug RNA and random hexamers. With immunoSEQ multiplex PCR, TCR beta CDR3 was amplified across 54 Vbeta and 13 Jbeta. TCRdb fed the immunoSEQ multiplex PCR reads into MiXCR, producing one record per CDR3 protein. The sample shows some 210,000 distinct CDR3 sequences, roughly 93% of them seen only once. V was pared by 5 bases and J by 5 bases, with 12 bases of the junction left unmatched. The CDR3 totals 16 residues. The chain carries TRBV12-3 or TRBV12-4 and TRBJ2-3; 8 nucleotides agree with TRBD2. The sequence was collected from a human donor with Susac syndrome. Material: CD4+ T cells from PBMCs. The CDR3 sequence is CASSPPAGEGIDTQYF. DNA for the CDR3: TGTGCCAGCAGTCCACCAGCGGGGGAGGGGATAGATACGCAGTATTTT.